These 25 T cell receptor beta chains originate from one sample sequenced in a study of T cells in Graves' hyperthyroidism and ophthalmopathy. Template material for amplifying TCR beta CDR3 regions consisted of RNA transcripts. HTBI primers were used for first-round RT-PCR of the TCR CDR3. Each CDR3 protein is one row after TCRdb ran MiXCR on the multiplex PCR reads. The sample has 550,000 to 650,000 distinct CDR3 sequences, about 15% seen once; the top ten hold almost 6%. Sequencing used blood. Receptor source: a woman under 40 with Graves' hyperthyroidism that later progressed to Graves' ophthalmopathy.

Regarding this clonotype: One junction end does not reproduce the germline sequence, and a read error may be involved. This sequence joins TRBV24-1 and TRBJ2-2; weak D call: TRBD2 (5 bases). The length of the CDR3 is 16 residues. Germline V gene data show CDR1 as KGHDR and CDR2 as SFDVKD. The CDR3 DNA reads TGTGCCACCAGTGATTTGTCAGGATCCAACACCGGGGTGCTGTTTTTT. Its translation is CATSDLSGSNTGVLFF.

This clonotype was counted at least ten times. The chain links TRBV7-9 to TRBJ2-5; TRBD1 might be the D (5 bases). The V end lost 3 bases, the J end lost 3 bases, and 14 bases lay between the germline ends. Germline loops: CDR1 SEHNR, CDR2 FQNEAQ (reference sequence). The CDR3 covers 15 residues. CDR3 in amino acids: CASSFSDSRKETQYF. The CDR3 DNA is TGTGCCAGCAGCTTTTCCGACAGTAGGAAAGAGACCCAGTACTTC.

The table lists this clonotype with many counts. CDR3 nucleotides: TGTGCCAGCAGCTTATGGATCTCAATTATGGGCTACAATGAGCAGTTCTTC. As protein: CASSLWISIMGYNEQFF. This sequence joins TRBV7-9 and TRBJ2-1; no clear D. The germline V gene has CDR1 SEHNR and CDR2 FQNEAQ (reference sequence). The CDR3 runs 17 residues. V gave up 2 bases and J gave up 3 bases, with 17 bases separating them.

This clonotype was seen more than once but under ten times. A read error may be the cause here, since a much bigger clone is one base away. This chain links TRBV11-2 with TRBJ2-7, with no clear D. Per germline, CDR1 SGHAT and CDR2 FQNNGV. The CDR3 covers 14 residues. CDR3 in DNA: TGTGCCAGCAGCAAGGAGATCTTCACTAACGAGCAGTGCTTC. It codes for CASSKEIFTNEQCF.

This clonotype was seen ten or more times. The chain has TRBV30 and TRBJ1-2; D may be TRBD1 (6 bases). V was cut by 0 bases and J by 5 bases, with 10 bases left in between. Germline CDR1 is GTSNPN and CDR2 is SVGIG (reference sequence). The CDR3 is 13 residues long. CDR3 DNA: TGTGCCTGGAGTGTAGGCCAGGGGTATGGCTACACCTTC. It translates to CAWSVGQGYGYTF.

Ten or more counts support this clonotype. The CDR3 DNA reads TGTGCCAGCAGCTTAGCGGCGCAGCCCCAACACAATGAGCAGTTCTTC. Amino acid sequence: CASSLAAQPQHNEQFF. The rearrangement joins TRBV7-9 to TRBJ2-1, with no clear D. Per the germline V gene, CDR1 is SEHNR and CDR2 is FQNEAQ (reference sequence). This CDR3 is 16 amino acids long. The V gene lost 0 bases and the J gene lost 5 bases, with 14 bases spanning the gap.

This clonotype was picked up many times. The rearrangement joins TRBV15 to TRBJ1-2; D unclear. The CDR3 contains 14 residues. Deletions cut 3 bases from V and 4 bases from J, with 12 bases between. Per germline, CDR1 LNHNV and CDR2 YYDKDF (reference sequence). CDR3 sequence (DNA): TGTGCCACCAGCAGCTGGGGAGACCCCTATGGCTACACCTTC. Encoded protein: CATSSWGDPYGYTF.

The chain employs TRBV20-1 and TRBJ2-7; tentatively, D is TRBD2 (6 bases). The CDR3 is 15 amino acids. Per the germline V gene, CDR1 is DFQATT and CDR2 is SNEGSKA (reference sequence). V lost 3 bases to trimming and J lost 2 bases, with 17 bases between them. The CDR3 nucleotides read TGCAGTGCTAGTCCCCCGGGACTCCCAGCCTACGAGCAGTACTTC. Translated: CSASPPGLPAYEQYF.

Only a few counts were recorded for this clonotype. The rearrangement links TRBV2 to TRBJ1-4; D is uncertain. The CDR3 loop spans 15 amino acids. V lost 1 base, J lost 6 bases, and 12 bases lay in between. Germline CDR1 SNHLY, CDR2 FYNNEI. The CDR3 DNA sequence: TGTGCCAGCAGTGAAGAACAGACCGGTTATGAAAAACTGTTTTTT. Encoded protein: CASSEEQTGYEKLFF.

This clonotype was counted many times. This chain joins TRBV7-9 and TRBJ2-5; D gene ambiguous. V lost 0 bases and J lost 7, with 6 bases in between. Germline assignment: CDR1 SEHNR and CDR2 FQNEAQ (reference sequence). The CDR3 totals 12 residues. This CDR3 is CASSLAVPTQYF. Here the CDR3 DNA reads TGTGCCAGCAGCTTAGCCGTGCCGACCCAGTACTTC.

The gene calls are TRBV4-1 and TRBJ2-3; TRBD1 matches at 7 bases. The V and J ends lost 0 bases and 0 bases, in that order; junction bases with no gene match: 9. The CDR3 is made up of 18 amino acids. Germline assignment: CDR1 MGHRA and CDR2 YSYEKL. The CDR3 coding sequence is TGCGCCAGCAGCCAAGATAGGACGGGACAGCCTAGCACAGATACGCAGTATTTT. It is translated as CASSQDRTGQPSTDTQYF.

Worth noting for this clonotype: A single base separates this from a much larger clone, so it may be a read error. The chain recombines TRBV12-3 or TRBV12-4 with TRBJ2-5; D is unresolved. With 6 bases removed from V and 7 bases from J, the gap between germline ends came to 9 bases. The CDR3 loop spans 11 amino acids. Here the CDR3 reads CASSRLWTQYF. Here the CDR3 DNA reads TGTGCCAGCAGCCGGCTCTGGACCCAGTACTTC.

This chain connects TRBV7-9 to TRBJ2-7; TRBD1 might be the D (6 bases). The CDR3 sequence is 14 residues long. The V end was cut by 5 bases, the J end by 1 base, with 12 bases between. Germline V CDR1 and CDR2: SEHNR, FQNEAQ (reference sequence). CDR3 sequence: CASSPTGSSYEQYF. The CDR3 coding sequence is TGTGCCAGCAGCCCAACAGGGTCATCCTACGAGCAGTACTTC. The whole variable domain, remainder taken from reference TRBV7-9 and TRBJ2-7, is DTGVSQNPRHKITKRGQNVTFRCDPISEHNRLYWYRQTLGQGPEFLTYFQNEAQLEKSRLLSDRFSAERPKGSFSTLEIQRTEQGDSAMYLCASSPTGSSYEQYFGPGTRLTVT.

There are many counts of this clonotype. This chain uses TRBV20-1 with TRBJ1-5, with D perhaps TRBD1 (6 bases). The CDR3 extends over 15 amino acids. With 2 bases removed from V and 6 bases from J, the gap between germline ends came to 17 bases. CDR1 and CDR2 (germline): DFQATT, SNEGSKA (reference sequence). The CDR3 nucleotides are TGCAGTGCTAGAAACTTCGGGGGGCGAAGTCAGCCCCAGCATTTT. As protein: CSARNFGGRSQPQHF.

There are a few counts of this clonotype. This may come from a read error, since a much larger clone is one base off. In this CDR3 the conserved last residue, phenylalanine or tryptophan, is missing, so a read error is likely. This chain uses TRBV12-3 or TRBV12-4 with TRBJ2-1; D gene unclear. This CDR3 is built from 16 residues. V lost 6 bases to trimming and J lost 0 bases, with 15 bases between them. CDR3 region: CASRALGRASYNEQFL. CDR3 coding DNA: TGTGCCAGCAGGGCGTTAGGTAGAGCCTCCTACAATGAGCAGTTCCTC.

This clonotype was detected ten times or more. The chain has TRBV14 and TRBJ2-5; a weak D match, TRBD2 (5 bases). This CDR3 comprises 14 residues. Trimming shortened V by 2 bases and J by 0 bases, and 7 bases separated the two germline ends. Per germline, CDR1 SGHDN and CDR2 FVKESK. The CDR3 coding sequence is TGTGCCAGCAGCCAAAAGGACTACCAAGAGACCCAGTACTTC. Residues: CASSQKDYQETQYF.

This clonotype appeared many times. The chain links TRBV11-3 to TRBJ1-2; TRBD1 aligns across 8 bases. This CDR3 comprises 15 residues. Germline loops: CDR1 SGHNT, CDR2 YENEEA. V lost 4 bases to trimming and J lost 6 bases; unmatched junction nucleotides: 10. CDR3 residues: CASSSWGQDWNGYTF. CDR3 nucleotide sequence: TGTGCCAGCAGCTCATGGGGACAGGATTGGAATGGCTACACCTTC.

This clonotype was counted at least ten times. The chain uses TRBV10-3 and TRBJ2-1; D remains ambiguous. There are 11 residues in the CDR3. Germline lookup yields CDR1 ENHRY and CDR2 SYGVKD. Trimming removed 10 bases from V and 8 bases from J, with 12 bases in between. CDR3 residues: CATGAGDEQFF. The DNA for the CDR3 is TGTGCCACGGGCGCTGGTGATGAGCAGTTCTTC.

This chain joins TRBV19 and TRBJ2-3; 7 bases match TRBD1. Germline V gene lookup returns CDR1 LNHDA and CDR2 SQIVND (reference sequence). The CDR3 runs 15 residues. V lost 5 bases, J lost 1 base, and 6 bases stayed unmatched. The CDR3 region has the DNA TGTGCCAGTAGTGTAGTTACAGGGGGCACAGATACGCAGTATTTT. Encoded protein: CASSVVTGGTDTQYF.

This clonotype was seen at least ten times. The CDR3 DNA is TGTGCCACCAGCAGAAGTGGAGGGACAAGTACACCCTACAGGGGCTACACCTTC. Translating gives CATSRSGGTSTPYRGYTF. The chain links TRBV15 to TRBJ1-2; D might be TRBD1 (6 bases). Trimming removed 2 bases from V and 8 bases from J, with 27 bases in between. The CDR3 sequence is 18 residues long. Germline V lookup: CDR1 LNHNV, CDR2 YYDKDF (reference sequence).

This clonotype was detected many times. The CDR3 DNA reads TGTGCCAGCAAAACTACAGGGTTGAACTACGAGCAGTACTTC. It encodes CASKTTGLNYEQYF. The chain employs TRBV2 and TRBJ2-7, with D possibly TRBD1 on 6 matching bases. The CDR3 consists of 14 residues. The germline gives CDR1 SNHLY, CDR2 FYNNEI. Trimming removed 7 bases at V and 3 bases at J, with 16 bases between.

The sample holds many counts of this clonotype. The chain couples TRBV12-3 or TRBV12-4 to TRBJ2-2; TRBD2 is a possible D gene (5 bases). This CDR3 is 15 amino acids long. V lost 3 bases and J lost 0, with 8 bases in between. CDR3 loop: CASSFLAANTGELFF. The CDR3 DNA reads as TGTGCCAGCAGTTTTCTAGCAGCGAACACCGGGGAGCTGTTTTTT.

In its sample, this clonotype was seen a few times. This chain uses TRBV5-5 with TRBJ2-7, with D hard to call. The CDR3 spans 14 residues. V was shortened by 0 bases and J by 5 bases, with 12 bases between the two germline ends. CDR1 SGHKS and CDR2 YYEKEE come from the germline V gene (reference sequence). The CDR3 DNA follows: TGTGCCAGCAGCTTGGCCCTGGGTCGTGACGAGCAGTACTTC. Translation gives CASSLALGRDEQYF.

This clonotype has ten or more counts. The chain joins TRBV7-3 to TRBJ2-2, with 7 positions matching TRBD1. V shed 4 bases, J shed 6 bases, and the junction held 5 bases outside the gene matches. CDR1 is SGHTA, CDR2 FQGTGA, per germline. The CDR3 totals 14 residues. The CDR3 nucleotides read TGTGCCAGCAGCTCAGACAGGGATGCCGGGGAGCTGTTTTTT. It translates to CASSSDRDAGELFF. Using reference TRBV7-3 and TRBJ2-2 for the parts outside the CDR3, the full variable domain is GAGVSQTPSNKVTEKGKYVELRCDPISGHTALYWYRQSLGQGPEFLIYFQGTGAADDSGLPNDRFFAVRPEGSVSTLKIQRTERGDSAVYLCASSSDRDAGELFFGEGSRLTVL.

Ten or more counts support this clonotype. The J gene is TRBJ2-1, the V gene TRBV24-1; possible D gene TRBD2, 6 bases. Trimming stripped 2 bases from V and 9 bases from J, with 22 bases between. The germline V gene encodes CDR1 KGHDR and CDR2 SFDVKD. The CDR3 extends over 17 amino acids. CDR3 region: CATSDWGGDRSFTEQFF. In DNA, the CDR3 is TGTGCCACCAGTGATTGGGGCGGGGACCGCTCTTTTACTGAGCAGTTCTTC.